Listed here are 27 T cell receptor beta chains from one sample, sequenced in a study of blood T cell repertoires in COVID-19. Method: immunoSEQ multiplex PCR; TCRdb's copy keeps in-frame clones and lacks some. The sample consists of under 150,000 clones, roughly 79% of them appearing once. Sample: peripheral blood. All receptors come from a human donor with acute or convalescent COVID-19. The donor label of this sample is uncertain.

The sample holds a few counts of this clone. The V gene is TRBV5-1, the J gene TRBJ2-1, with TRBD2 matching over 9 bases. CDR1 SGHRS and CDR2 YFSETQ come from the germline V gene. The junction had 5 bases not matched to a gene; V was cut back by 2 bases and J by 5 bases. CDR3 size: 15 residues. CDR3 DNA: TGCGCCAGCAGCTTAAGAGTAGCGGGGGACAATGAGCAGTTCTTC. Protein: CASSLRVAGDNEQFF.

The chain combines TRBV5-1 with TRBJ1-2, with D uncertain. CDR1 is SGHRS and CDR2 is YFSETQ in the germline V gene. The length of the CDR3 is 13 residues. V lost 0 bases, J lost 9 bases, and 12 bases lay in between. CDR3 DNA: TGCGCCAGCAGCTTGGACGGTCGGTCCAGCTACACCTTC. Its translation is CASSLDGRSSYTF.

This chain joins TRBV14 and TRBJ2-1; D not resolved. V lost 4 bases to trimming and J lost 0 bases, with 10 bases between them. There are 15 residues in the CDR3. Germline V gene data show CDR1 as SGHDN and CDR2 as FVKESK. CDR3 amino acids: CASSPRLFSYNEQFF. DNA of the CDR3: TGTGCCAGCAGCCCTCGGTTATTCTCCTACAATGAGCAGTTCTTC.

The genes are TRBV5-1 and TRBJ1-3; TRBD1 matches at 7 bases. The V segment lost 5 bases and the J segment 0 bases; nucleotides outside the gene matches: 11. This CDR3 region has 17 residues. Germline V gives CDR1 SGHRS, CDR2 YFSETQ. In nucleotides, the CDR3 is TGCGCCAGCAGAAGGGGGACAGAATCTAACTCTGGAAACACCATATATTTT. Translated, it gives CASRRGTESNSGNTIYF.

This clone occurred a few times. V and J are TRBV27 and TRBJ1-5; D unclear. V was cut by 2 bases and J by 2 bases, with 7 bases left in between. The CDR3 runs 14 residues. Germline lookup yields CDR1 MNHEY and CDR2 SMNVEV (reference sequence). This CDR3 is CASSLEGRNQPQHF. The CDR3 DNA reads TGTGCCAGCAGTTTAGAGGGTCGCAATCAGCCCCAGCATTTT.

There are a few counts of this clone. The chain couples TRBV11-3 to TRBJ1-1; the D gene is possibly TRBD1 (5 bases). There are 13 residues in the CDR3. CDR1 and CDR2 from the germline V gene are SGHNT and YENEEA. V was shortened by 5 bases and J by 5 bases, with 12 bases between the two germline ends. DNA of the CDR3: TGTGCCAGCAGCCCAGCCAGGGAAACTGAAGCTTTCTTT. Translating it yields CASSPARETEAFF. Together with reference TRBV11-3 and TRBJ1-1, the CDR3 gives the full variable domain: EAGVVQSPRYKIIEKKQPVAFWCNPISGHNTLYWYLQNLGQGPELLIRYENEEAVDDSQLPKDRFSAERLKGVDSTLKIQPAELGDSAVYLCASSPARETEAFFGQGTRLTVV.

The rearrangement uses TRBV27 and TRBJ2-3; D not resolved. CDR3 size: 16 residues. Trimming stripped 5 bases from V and 4 bases from J, with 19 bases between. The germline CDR1 and CDR2 sequences are MNHEY and SMNVEV (reference sequence). The CDR3 bases are TGTGCCAGCAGTCCGATCGACGGCCTAGTGGCAGATACGCAGTATTTT. This sequence encodes CASSPIDGLVADTQYF.

The gene calls are TRBV27 and TRBJ2-5; D not resolved. CDR1 is MNHEY and CDR2 is SMNVEV in the germline V gene (reference sequence). The CDR3 extends over 15 amino acids. The V gene lost 5 bases and the J gene lost 2 bases, with 15 bases spanning the gap. CDR3 DNA sequence: TGTGCCAGCAGTCTCAACCGGGTTGTTCAAGAGACCCAGTACTTC. This codes for CASSLNRVVQETQYF.

A single count supports this clone. The chain carries TRBV11-1 and TRBJ1-1; maybe TRBD1 (6 bases). The CDR3 consists of 15 residues. V gave up 4 bases and J gave up 5 bases, with 17 bases separating them. CDR1 SGHAT and CDR2 FQDESV come from the germline V gene (reference sequence). The CDR3 is CASSSGPQGWTEAFF. CDR3 sequence (DNA): TGTGCCAGCAGCTCCGGACCCCAGGGGTGGACTGAAGCTTTCTTT.

This clone was counted once. The J gene is TRBJ2-1, the V gene TRBV11-3; 8 bases match TRBD1. CDR1 is SGHNT, CDR2 YENEEA, per germline. The CDR3 is 13 residues long. With 8 bases clipped from V and 5 bases from J, the junction kept 5 bases outside the gene matches. CDR3 region: CASGQGFDNEQFF. CDR3 DNA: TGTGCCAGCGGACAGGGTTTTGACAATGAGCAGTTCTTC.

This clone has just one count. The gene calls are TRBV24-1 and TRBJ1-1, with a weak D call TRBD1 (6 bases). This CDR3 comprises 13 residues. CDR1 KGHDR and CDR2 SFDVKD come from the germline V gene. Trimming took 7 bases from V and 1 from J, leaving 9 bases between them. CDR3 bases: TGTGCCACCAGGTGGGGGCCGAACACTGAAGCTTTCTTT. It translates to CATRWGPNTEAFF.

The chain couples TRBV19 to TRBJ2-5; D gene uncertain. V was cut by 3 bases and J by 5 bases, with 13 bases left in between. The CDR3 has 14 amino acids. Germline-derived CDR1 and CDR2 are LNHDA and SQIVND (reference sequence). DNA for the CDR3: TGTGCCAGTAGTATGTTAGCCTCCGGGGAGACCCAGTACTTC. It codes for CASSMLASGETQYF. Full variable domain (missing parts from reference TRBV19 and TRBJ2-5): DGGITQSPKYLFRKEGQNVTLSCEQNLNHDAMYWYRQDPGQGLRLIYYSQIVNDFQKGDIAEGYSVSREKKESFPLTVTSAQKNPTAFYLCASSMLASGETQYFGPGTRLLVL.

CDR3 in DNA: TGTGCCACCAGCAGAGGTCAACAGGGGATTTCACCCCTCCACTTT. Protein product: CATSRGQQGISPLHF. This chain connects TRBV15 to TRBJ1-6; 7 nucleotides agree with TRBD1. The CDR3 has 15 residues. Germline V lookup: CDR1 LNHNV, CDR2 YYDKDF (reference sequence). Losses at the gene ends were 1 base for V and 9 bases for J; bases not matched to a gene: 6.

This chain links TRBV20-1 with TRBJ2-5; possibly TRBD2 for D (6 bases). This CDR3 has 14 residues. The germline gives CDR1 DFQATT, CDR2 SNEGSKA (reference sequence). V was shortened by 3 bases and J by 5 bases, with 16 bases between the two germline ends. CDR3 region: CSASRGGAAETQYF. The CDR3, as DNA: TGCAGTGCTAGTCGTGGCGGGGCGGCGGAGACCCAGTACTTC.

V is TRBV27 and J is TRBJ2-6; D is perhaps TRBD1 (6 bases). Germline V lookup: CDR1 MNHEY, CDR2 SMNVEV (reference sequence). V lost 1 base, J lost 0 bases, and 10 bases lay in between. The CDR3 extends over 17 amino acids. Written as DNA, the CDR3 is TGTGCCAGCAGTTTATACAGGGTTAGCTCTGGGGCCAACGTCCTGACTTTC. Its translation is CASSLYRVSSGANVLTF.

A few counts support this clone. The chain links TRBV29-1 to TRBJ1-2; D ambiguous. Germline CDR1 reads SQVTM; CDR2 reads ANQGSEA. Trimming took 4 bases from V and 8 from J, leaving 11 bases between them. The CDR3 has 11 amino acids. This chain's CDR3 is CSVGEASGYTF. CDR3 in DNA: TGCAGCGTTGGGGAGGCATCCGGCTACACCTTC.

J is TRBJ1-2 and V is TRBV14; D possibly corresponds to TRBD1 (5 bases). Deletions cut 0 bases from V and 5 bases from J, with 13 bases between. Germline V gene data show CDR1 as SGHDN and CDR2 as FVKESK. The length of the CDR3 is 15 residues. The CDR3 DNA reads TGTGCCAGCAGCCAAGATCACGACAGCCCTTATGGCTACACCTTC. It translates to CASSQDHDSPYGYTF.

The chain employs TRBV5-1 and TRBJ2-7; D gene ambiguous. Germline CDR1 SGHRS, CDR2 YFSETQ. This CDR3 contains 13 residues. V lost 4 bases to trimming and J lost 2 bases, with 10 bases between them. This CDR3 is CASSLDPPYEQYF. DNA for the CDR3: TGCGCCAGCAGCCTGGATCCTCCCTACGAGCAGTACTTC.

This chain links TRBV15 with TRBJ2-1; 9 bases agree with TRBD2. This CDR3 contains 16 residues. V lost 0 bases, J lost 4 bases, and 4 bases stayed unmatched. Looked up from germline, CDR1 is LNHNV and CDR2 is YYDKDF (reference sequence). The CDR3 loop reads CATSRDDGLAYNEQFF. CDR3 DNA: TGTGCCACCAGCAGAGATGACGGACTAGCGTACAATGAGCAGTTCTTC.

The chain recombines TRBV5-1 with TRBJ2-7; 11 bases match TRBD1. J lost 7 bases, V lost 0 bases, and 12 bases had no gene match. Germline V gives CDR1 SGHRS, CDR2 YFSETQ. This CDR3 region has 17 residues. CDR3: CASSLASRTGGFGEQYF. The DNA for the CDR3 is TGCGCCAGCAGCTTGGCCAGCAGGACAGGGGGCTTTGGGGAGCAGTACTTC.

V and J are TRBV6-5 and TRBJ1-4, with D perhaps matching TRBD1 (5 bases). Germline V lookup: CDR1 MNHEY, CDR2 SVGAGI. The CDR3 contains 14 residues. Trimming cost V 7 bases and J 4 bases, with 13 bases left between them. Written as DNA, the CDR3 is TGTGCCAGCACCCAGACAGAACTTAATGAAAAACTGTTTTTT. Protein: CASTQTELNEKLFF.

This clone has at least ten counts. This rearrangement joins TRBV4-2 to TRBJ2-2, with D possibly being TRBD2 (5 bases). CDR3 size: 13 residues. Trimming removed 3 bases at V and 6 bases at J, with 8 bases between. Germline values: CDR1 LGHNA, CDR2 YNFKEQ. The CDR3 DNA follows: TGTGCCAGCAGCCACTCCGGGGCCGGGGAGCTGTTTTTT. Amino acid sequence: CASSHSGAGELFF.

The V gene is TRBV24-1, the J gene TRBJ1-2, with a possible D match to TRBD1 (6 bases). CDR1 KGHDR and CDR2 SFDVKD come from the germline V gene. V was clipped by 4 bases and J by 8 bases, with 16 bases between them. The CDR3 runs 14 residues. CDR3 bases: TGTGCCACCAGTGACCCTGACAGGACGGGCGGCTACACCTTC. Translated: CATSDPDRTGGYTF.

The chain has TRBV4-1 and TRBJ2-2; TRBD1 aligns across 8 bases. Germline V gene data show CDR1 as MGHRA and CDR2 as YSYEKL. There are 16 residues in the CDR3. V trimming: 4 bases; J trimming: 3 bases; junction bases outside the gene matches: 7. The CDR3 here is CASSLETGVDTGELFF. In nucleotides, the CDR3 is TGCGCCAGCAGCCTAGAGACAGGGGTTGACACCGGGGAGCTGTTTTTT.

J is TRBJ2-7 and V is TRBV5-4; 9 bases agree with TRBD1. There are 16 residues in the CDR3. With 4 bases clipped from V and 0 bases from J, the junction kept 8 bases outside the gene matches. Germline V CDR1 and CDR2: SGHNT, YYREEE (reference sequence). CDR3 coding DNA: TGTGCCAGCAGCATGGGCGGGGGACAGGGCTCCTACGAGCAGTACTTC. This translates into CASSMGGGQGSYEQYF.

The rearrangement links TRBV19 to TRBJ2-2, with D possibly matching TRBD1 (6 bases). V dropped 6 bases and J dropped 5 bases, with 10 bases sitting between them. CDR3 size: 13 residues. The germline CDR1 and CDR2 sequences are LNHDA and SQIVND (reference sequence). The CDR3 loop is CASSAQGTGELFF. DNA of the CDR3: TGTGCCAGTAGCGCCCAGGGGACCGGGGAGCTGTTTTTT.

This chain uses TRBV24-1 with TRBJ2-5, with TRBD1 matching over 10 bases. The CDR3 spans 15 residues. Germline lookup yields CDR1 KGHDR and CDR2 SFDVKD. With V trimmed by 5 bases and J by 3 bases, 5 bases remained unmatched. Here the CDR3 reads CATSGPGTGEETQYF. CDR3 bases: TGTGCCACCAGTGGTCCCGGGACAGGGGAAGAGACCCAGTACTTC.